Presented here are 24 T cell receptor beta chains from one specimen sequenced in a study of OX40 agonist ivuxolimab in advanced cancers. The assay was immunoSEQ multiplex PCR, and TCRdb's table has in-frame clones only and misses some. The data show approximately 72,000 clones, roughly 82% seen once. The material sequenced was CD4+ or CD8+ T cells sorted from blood, taken in a trial of the OX40 agonist ivuxolimab. The receptors shown here come from an adult with an advanced solid tumor such as melanoma, head and neck, liver or kidney cancer.

A single count supports this clone. The CDR3 DNA follows: TGTGCCAGCTCCCTGGGACAGGCTGGAAACACCATATATTTT. Protein sequence: CASSLGQAGNTIYF. This chain links TRBV18 with TRBJ1-3; 8 bases are shared with TRBD1. The CDR3 has 14 amino acids. Losses at the gene ends were 6 bases for V and 2 bases for J; bases not matched to a gene: 3. Germline CDR1 and CDR2: KGHSH and LQKENI.

As for this clone: One end of the junction varies from germline; a read error may be responsible. This rearrangement joins TRBV6-6 to TRBJ1-2; 8 bases match TRBD1. Germline V gene data show CDR1 as MNHNY and CDR2 as SVGAGI (reference sequence). The CDR3 length is 13 residues. The CDR3 reads CASSPGGQGGFFF. The CDR3 DNA follows: TGTGCCAGCAGTCCCGGCGGACAGGGCGGGTTTTTCTTC.

CDR3 coding DNA: TGTGCCAGCAGTCCGATCCGAGTCTACGAGCAGTACTTC. Its protein is CASSPIRVYEQYF. This rearrangement joins TRBV7-9 to TRBJ2-7; D remains unclear. V was trimmed by 6 bases and J by 3 bases, leaving 12 bases between them. Germline V gene lookup returns CDR1 SEHNR and CDR2 FQNEAQ (reference sequence). This CDR3 comprises 13 residues.

Regarding this clone: Other DNA sequences within the sample encode an identical CDR3. The CDR3 nucleotides read TGTGCCAGCAGTGAGGCAGAGAACACTGAAGCTTTCTTT. Protein product: CASSEAENTEAFF. The chain uses TRBV2 and TRBJ1-1; no firm D call. V lost 3 bases and J 1 base, leaving 6 bases between the germline ends. This CDR3 region has 13 residues. Germline V lookup: CDR1 SNHLY, CDR2 FYNNEI.

To note about this clone: The identical CDR3 is also encoded by other nucleotide sequences in the sample. The chain recombines TRBV29-1 with TRBJ1-2; D is uncertain. CDR1 is SQVTM and CDR2 is ANQGSEA in the germline V gene. Between the trimmed V and J ends, which lost 8 bases and 8 bases, there was a span of 18 bases. The CDR3 sequence is 12 residues long. The CDR3 coding sequence is TGCAGCTATAGGCTCTCTAGTCACGGCTACACCTTC. Translating it yields CSYRLSSHGYTF.

The chain combines TRBV11-3 with TRBJ2-7, with TRBD2 matching over 8 bases. CDR1 and CDR2 from the germline V gene are SGHNT and YENEEA. CDR3 length: 16 amino acids. Trimming removed 0 bases from V and 3 bases from J; junction bases left unmatched: 7. CDR3 protein: CASSLDSAGGGYEQYF. Written as DNA, the CDR3 is TGTGCCAGCAGCTTAGATTCGGCGGGAGGAGGCTACGAGCAGTACTTC.

This chain joins TRBV28 and TRBJ1-1; weak D call: TRBD1 (6 bases). The germline V gene has CDR1 MDHEN and CDR2 SYDVKM. Trimming stripped 7 bases from V and 0 bases from J, with 15 bases between. This CDR3 comprises 15 residues. The CDR3 here is CASTPSGGLNTEAFF. The DNA for the CDR3 is TGTGCCAGCACCCCAAGTGGGGGGCTGAACACTGAAGCTTTCTTT. Using reference TRBV28 and TRBJ1-1 for the parts outside the CDR3, the full variable domain is DVKVTQSSRYLVKRTGEKVFLECVQDMDHENMFWYRQDPGLGLRLIYFSYDVKMKEKGDIPEGYSVSREKKERFSLILESASTNQTSMYLCASTPSGGLNTEAFFGQGTRLTVV.

The chain employs TRBV6-5 and TRBJ2-1; D call uncertain. CDR1 and CDR2 (germline): MNHEY, SVGAGI. V lost 2 bases to trimming and J lost 7 bases, with 9 bases between them. This CDR3 spans 13 amino acids. This CDR3 is CASSYDGWNEQFF. CDR3 nucleotides: TGTGCCAGCAGTTACGACGGATGGAATGAGCAGTTCTTC.

The chain links TRBV15 to TRBJ2-7; 7 bases line up with TRBD2. Unmatched junction bases numbered 18, after V lost 2 bases and J lost 2 bases. Germline CDR1 LNHNV, CDR2 YYDKDF (reference sequence). The CDR3 extends over 19 amino acids. The CDR3 region has the DNA TGTGCCACCAGCAGACACCTTTCGGTAGCGGGCTTGCCAACCTACGAGCAGTACTTC. It translates to CATSRHLSVAGLPTYEQYF.

The chain couples TRBV9 to TRBJ2-3, with 9 bases matching TRBD2. V lost 0 bases and J lost 3; bases outside the gene matches: 11. CDR3 length equals 18 residues. CDR1 SGDLS and CDR2 YYNGEE come from the germline V gene. The CDR3 DNA sequence: TGTGCCAGCAGCGTAGCTGGCCTAGCGGGACACCCTACAGATACGCAGTATTTT. Its translation is CASSVAGLAGHPTDTQYF.

The rearrangement uses TRBV28 and TRBJ2-7, with no clear D. V gave up 6 bases and J gave up 1 base, with 7 bases separating them. The germline V gene encodes CDR1 MDHEN and CDR2 SYDVKM. This CDR3 comprises 12 residues. The CDR3 DNA reads as TGTGCCAGCAGCCTTAGGTCCTACGAGCAGTACTTC. This encodes CASSLRSYEQYF. The whole variable domain, remainder taken from reference TRBV28 and TRBJ2-7, is DVKVTQSSRYLVKRTGEKVFLECVQDMDHENMFWYRQDPGLGLRLIYFSYDVKMKEKGDIPEGYSVSREKKERFSLILESASTNQTSMYLCASSLRSYEQYFGPGTRLTVT.

The chain carries TRBV10-3 and TRBJ1-4; no definite D call. V lost 2 bases to trimming and J lost 7 bases, with 5 bases between them. CDR3 length equals 12 residues. Germline loops: CDR1 ENHRY, CDR2 SYGVKD. This CDR3 is CAISEVGEKLFF. The CDR3 DNA reads as TGTGCCATCAGTGAGGTCGGTGAAAAACTGTTTTTT.

This clone showed up just a few times. The chain couples TRBV7-3 to TRBJ1-1; TRBD1 is a possible D gene (6 bases). Trimming shortened V by 3 bases and J by 1 base, and 9 bases separated the two germline ends. Germline values: CDR1 SGHTA, CDR2 FQGTGA. This CDR3 has 14 amino acids. The CDR3 DNA sequence: TGTGCCAGCAGCTTTCCCAGGGGGAACACTGAAGCTTTCTTT. Its translation: CASSFPRGNTEAFF.

This chain uses TRBV6-5 with TRBJ2-7; the match to TRBD1 covers 7 bases. Germline values: CDR1 MNHEY, CDR2 SVGAGI. The CDR3 is made up of 15 amino acids. The V gene end was trimmed by 5 bases and the J gene end by 0 bases; junction bases not matched to a gene: 7. CDR3 in DNA: TGTGCCAGCAGTCCCCAGGGGGTCACCTCCTACGAGCAGTACTTC. This sequence encodes CASSPQGVTSYEQYF.

This clone has only one observation. The J gene is TRBJ2-1, the V gene TRBV6-5; 8 bases are a match to TRBD1. The CDR3 loop spans 13 amino acids. The V and J ends lost 8 bases and 3 bases, in that order; junction bases with no gene match: 3. The germline gives CDR1 MNHEY, CDR2 SVGAGI. CDR3 amino acids: CASDRGNYNEQFF. As DNA, the CDR3 is TGTGCCAGCGACAGGGGAAACTACAATGAGCAGTTCTTC.

The V gene is TRBV6-5, the J gene TRBJ2-2; D is possibly TRBD1 (6 bases). The CDR3 is made up of 15 amino acids. V lost 8 bases and J lost 5, with 18 bases in between. Germline values: CDR1 MNHEY, CDR2 SVGAGI. The CDR3 nucleotides read TGTGCCAGCGGTACAGGGAAGTCCTGGACCGGGGAGCTGTTTTTT. Its translation is CASGTGKSWTGELFF.

The rearrangement joins TRBV25-1 to TRBJ2-5; 10 bases line up with TRBD2. The length of the CDR3 is 16 residues. Trimming took 1 base from V and 4 from J; bases not matched to a gene: 6. Germline V gene data show CDR1 as MGHDK and CDR2 as SYGVNS. CDR3 sequence (DNA): TGTGCCAGCAGTGAATTGGGAGCGGGAGGGGGAGAGACCCAGTACTTC. This gives the protein CASSELGAGGGETQYF.

The chain has TRBV9 and TRBJ1-4, with a possible D match to TRBD1 (5 bases). V lost 3 bases, J lost 4 bases, and 19 bases lay in between. Germline V gene lookup returns CDR1 SGDLS and CDR2 YYNGEE. The CDR3 loop spans 17 amino acids. For the CDR3, the DNA is TGTGCCAGCAGCGCCTCAGGATTGGGGGAGGTTAATGAAAAACTGTTTTTT. Its protein is CASSASGLGEVNEKLFF.

CDR3 coding DNA: TGTGCCAGCAGTTACTCGGGAATCTACGAGCAGTACTTC. Protein product: CASSYSGIYEQYF. The chain links TRBV6-6 to TRBJ2-7; no firm D call. Trimming removed 0 bases at V and 3 bases at J, with 6 bases between. Germline CDR1 MNHNY, CDR2 SVGAGI (reference sequence). There are 13 residues in the CDR3.

V gene TRBV6-1 combines with J gene TRBJ1-5; D gene uncertain. Per germline, CDR1 MNHNS and CDR2 SASEGT. Deletions cut 8 bases from V and 4 bases from J, with 12 bases between. The CDR3 spans 13 residues. The CDR3 nucleotides read TGTGCCAGCCGCTTGGACCTAAATCAGCCCCAGCATTTT. This translates into CASRLDLNQPQHF.

The rearrangement links TRBV7-2 to TRBJ2-7; D unclear. CDR1 SGHTA and CDR2 FQGNSA come from the germline V gene. This CDR3 is built from 13 residues. V dropped 1 base and J dropped 2 bases, with 6 bases sitting between them. In DNA form, the CDR3 reads TGTGCCAGCAGCTTAGTACGGCCCTACGAGCAGTACTTC. Translated: CASSLVRPYEQYF.

This chain links TRBV27 with TRBJ1-2; TRBD1 agrees at 8 bases. The CDR3 totals 15 residues. Losses at the gene ends were 5 bases for V and 6 bases for J; bases not matched to a gene: 11. Germline values: CDR1 MNHEY, CDR2 SMNVEV (reference sequence). CDR3 nucleotides: TGTGCCAGCAGTCTACGGCACAGGGGGGCGGATGGCTACACCTTC. Its protein is CASSLRHRGADGYTF.

The chain carries TRBV5-1 and TRBJ2-3, with 7 positions matching TRBD1. CDR1 is SGHRS, CDR2 YFSETQ, per germline. V was pared by 0 bases and J by 0 bases, with 4 bases of the junction left unmatched. The CDR3 runs 16 residues. CDR3 DNA sequence: TGCGCCAGCAGCTTGGGATCAGGGGGAAGCACAGATACGCAGTATTTT. Protein product: CASSLGSGGSTDTQYF.

CDR3 nucleotides: TGTGCCAGCAGCCGCAGGGGGCTGCTCTCTCAGCCCCAGCATTTT. This gives the protein CASSRRGLLSQPQHF. The chain combines TRBV28 with TRBJ1-5, with 8 bases identical to TRBD1. In germline, CDR1 is MDHEN, CDR2 SYDVKM. This CDR3 has 15 residues. V lost 6 bases to trimming and J lost 6 bases; unmatched junction nucleotides: 10.